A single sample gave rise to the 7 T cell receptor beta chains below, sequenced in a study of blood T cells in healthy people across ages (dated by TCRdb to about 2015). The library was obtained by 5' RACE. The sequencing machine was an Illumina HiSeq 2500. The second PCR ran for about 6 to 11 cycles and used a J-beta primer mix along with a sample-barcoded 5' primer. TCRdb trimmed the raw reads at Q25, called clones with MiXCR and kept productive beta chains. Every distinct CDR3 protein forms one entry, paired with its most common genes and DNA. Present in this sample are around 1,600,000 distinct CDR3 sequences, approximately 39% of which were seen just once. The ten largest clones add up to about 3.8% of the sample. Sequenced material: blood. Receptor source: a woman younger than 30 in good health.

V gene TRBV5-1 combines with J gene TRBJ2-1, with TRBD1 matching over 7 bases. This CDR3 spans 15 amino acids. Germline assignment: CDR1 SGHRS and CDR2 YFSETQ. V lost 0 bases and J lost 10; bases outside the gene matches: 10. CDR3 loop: CASSLEGQPGYEQFF. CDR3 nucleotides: TGCGCCAGCAGCTTGGAGGGACAGCCGGGCTACGAGCAGTTCTTC.

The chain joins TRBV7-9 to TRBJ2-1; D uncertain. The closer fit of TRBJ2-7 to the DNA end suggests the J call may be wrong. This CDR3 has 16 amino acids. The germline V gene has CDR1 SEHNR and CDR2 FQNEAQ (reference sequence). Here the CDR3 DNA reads TGTGCCAGCAGCTTGCGTCCGTCCTACTCCTACAATGAGCAGTACTTC. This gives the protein CASSLRPSYSYNEQYF.

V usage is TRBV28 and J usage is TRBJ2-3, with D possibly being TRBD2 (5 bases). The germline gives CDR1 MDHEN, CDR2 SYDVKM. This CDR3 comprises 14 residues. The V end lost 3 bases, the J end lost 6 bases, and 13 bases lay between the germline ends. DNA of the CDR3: TGTGCCAGCAGTTTTGGCGAGGGTTGGGATACGCAGTATTTT. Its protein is CASSFGEGWDTQYF. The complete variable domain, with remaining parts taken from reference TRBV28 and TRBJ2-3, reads DVKVTQSSRYLVKRTGEKVFLECVQDMDHENMFWYRQDPGLGLRLIYFSYDVKMKEKGDIPEGYSVSREKKERFSLILESASTNQTSMYLCASSFGEGWDTQYFGPGTRLTVL.

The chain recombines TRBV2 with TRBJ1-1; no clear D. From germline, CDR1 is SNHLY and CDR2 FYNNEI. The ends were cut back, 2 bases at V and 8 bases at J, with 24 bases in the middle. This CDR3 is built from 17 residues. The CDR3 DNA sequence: TGTGCCAGCAGTGAAAACCCCTCGGAGCAAGTTGTTCGAGAAGCTTTCTTT. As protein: CASSENPSEQVVREAFF.

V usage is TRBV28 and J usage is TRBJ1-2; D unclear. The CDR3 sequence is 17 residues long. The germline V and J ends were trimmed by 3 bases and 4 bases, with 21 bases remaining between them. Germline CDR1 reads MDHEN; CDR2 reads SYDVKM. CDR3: CASSLSFPDGGFYGYTF. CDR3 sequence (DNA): TGTGCCAGCAGTTTGAGTTTTCCCGACGGTGGATTCTATGGCTACACCTTC.

CDR3 region: CASSTGTASANTGELFF. The CDR3, as DNA: TGCGCCAGCAGCACAGGGACAGCCTCTGCGAACACCGGGGAGCTGTTTTTT. V and J are TRBV5-1 and TRBJ2-2; 7 nucleotides line up with TRBD1. There are 17 residues in the CDR3. V lost 4 bases and J lost 0; bases outside the gene matches: 9. Per the germline V gene, CDR1 is SGHRS and CDR2 is YFSETQ.

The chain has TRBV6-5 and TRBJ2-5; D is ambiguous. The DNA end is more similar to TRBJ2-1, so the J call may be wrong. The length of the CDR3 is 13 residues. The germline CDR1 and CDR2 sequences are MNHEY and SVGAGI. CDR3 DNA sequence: TGTGCCAGCAACCGAGGTGATCAAGAGACCCAGTTCTTC. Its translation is CASNRGDQETQFF.